This TCR beta chain comes out of a study of blood T cells in healthy people across ages. About the research overall: Capture by template switching was about one barcoded beta molecule per two T cells.

Every donor provided ten milliliters of peripheral blood. Isolated per sample were at least 7 million PBMCs. A J-beta primer mix and a sample-barcoded 5' primer were used in a second PCR of about 7 to 12 cycles. TCRdb processed the 5' RACE reads anew with MiXCR; each CDR3 protein has one entry. The sample consists of 1.5 million to 2 million distinct CDR3 sequences, roughly 50% of them appearing once. This clonotype occurred a few times. As yet, its antigen is unknown. Notes on the study in general: The study lacked donor CMV status, which possibly confounded expanded clonotype changes.

The sequence was obtained from a middle-aged woman in good health. The specimen was blood.

The CDR3 is CSAGEPNEKLFF. The CDR3 region has the DNA TGCAGTGCCGGGGAACCTAATGAAAAACTGTTTTTT. This rearrangement joins TRBV20-1 to TRBJ1-4; D remains unclear. Trimming stripped 6 bases from V and 3 bases from J, with 8 bases between. There are 12 residues in the CDR3. CDR1 is DFQATT, CDR2 SNEGSKA, per germline (reference sequence).